This TCR beta chain was captured in a study of T cell changes during pregnancy in multiple sclerosis. Generated by immunoSEQ multiplex PCR, the TCRdb table keeps only in-frame clones and is missing some. The table records about 75,000 clones, more than 70% of them present only once. The V and J ends lost 2 bases and 3 bases, in that order; junction bases with no gene match: 7. CDR1 MDHEN and CDR2 SYDVKM come from the germline V gene. This CDR3 is 15 amino acids long. This TCR came from a female donor in good health, enrolled as a control in a pregnancy study. The chain recombines TRBV28 with TRBJ2-7; 7 positions match TRBD2. This specimen was peripheral blood, taken in the first trimester of pregnancy. This CDR3 is CASSLGSSGFYEQYF. The CDR3 bases are TGTGCCAGCAGTTTAGGGTCTAGCGGTTTCTACGAGCAGTACTTC.